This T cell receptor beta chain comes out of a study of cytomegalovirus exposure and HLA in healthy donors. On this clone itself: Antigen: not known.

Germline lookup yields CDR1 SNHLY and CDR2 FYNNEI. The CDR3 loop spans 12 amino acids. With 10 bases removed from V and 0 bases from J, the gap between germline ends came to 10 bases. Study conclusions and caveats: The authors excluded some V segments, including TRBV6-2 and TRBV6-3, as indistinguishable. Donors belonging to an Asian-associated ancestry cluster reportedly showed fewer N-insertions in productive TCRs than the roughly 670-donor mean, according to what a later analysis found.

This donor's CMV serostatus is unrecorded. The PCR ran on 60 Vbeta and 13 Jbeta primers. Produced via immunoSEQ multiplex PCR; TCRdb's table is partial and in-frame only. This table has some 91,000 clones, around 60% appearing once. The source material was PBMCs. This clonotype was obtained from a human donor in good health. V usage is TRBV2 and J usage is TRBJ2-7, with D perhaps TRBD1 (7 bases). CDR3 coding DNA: TGTGCCACCAGGGGGGCCTCCTACGAGCAGTACTTC. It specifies CATRGASYEQYF.